Below are 29 T cell receptor beta chains sequenced from a single sample in a study of blood T cell repertoires in COVID-19. Sequencing used immunoSEQ multiplex PCR; TCRdb keeps in-frame clones, though not all of them. The sample lists about 430,000 clones, 88% occurring once. The specimen was PBMCs or T cells enriched from blood (not recorded which). The receptors here all came from a young woman who had been exposed to COVID-19.

CDR3 loop: CASRRQGATNEKLFF. The DNA of the CDR3 is TGTGCCAGCAGGCGACAGGGGGCAACTAATGAAAAACTGTTTTTT. The V call is TRBV6-4, the J call TRBJ1-4, with 9 bases lining up with TRBD1. The V and J ends lost 6 bases and 0 bases, in that order; junction bases with no gene match: 2. This CDR3 has 15 residues. Per the germline V gene, CDR1 is MRHNA and CDR2 is SNTAGT.

The V gene is TRBV7-2, the J gene TRBJ2-2, with TRBD1 matching over 9 bases. This CDR3 region has 15 residues. The germline CDR1 and CDR2 sequences are SGHTA and FQGNSA. V dropped 5 bases and J dropped 4; count of bases not matched to a gene: 5. CDR3 loop: CASSLRTGATGELFF. In nucleotides, the CDR3 is TGTGCCAGCAGCCTCCGGACAGGGGCCACCGGGGAGCTGTTTTTT.

J is TRBJ1-3 and V is TRBV6-5; tentative D call: TRBD1 (5 bases). The CDR3 is 15 residues long. The germline V gene has CDR1 MNHEY and CDR2 SVGAGI. V was pared by 2 bases and J by 9 bases, with 17 bases between. The CDR3 sequence is CASSYSLNHQGTIYF. As DNA, the CDR3 is TGTGCCAGCAGTTACAGTCTAAACCACCAGGGCACCATATATTTT.

This clone was recorded once. The chain has TRBV7-9 and TRBJ2-3; tentatively, D is TRBD2 (5 bases). CDR3 size: 15 residues. V lost 2 bases to trimming and J lost 2 bases, with 11 bases between them. Looked up from germline, CDR1 is SEHNR and CDR2 is FQNEAQ (reference sequence). The CDR3, as DNA: TGTGCCAGCAGCTTAACGGCCCTAGCCACAGATACGCAGTATTTT. It yields the protein CASSLTALATDTQYF.

The chain is built from TRBV23-1 and TRBJ2-4; no clear D. TRBV23-1 qualifies as an ORF whose function is uncertain. The CDR3 loop spans 17 amino acids. The V gene lost 5 bases and the J gene lost 4 bases, with 21 bases spanning the gap. Here the CDR3 reads CASSYPPRGTQKNIQYF. In DNA, the CDR3 is TGCGCCAGCAGTTACCCACCGCGTGGAACACAGAAAAACATTCAGTACTTC.

This clone was counted ten times or more. This sequence joins TRBV5-1 and TRBJ2-3, with 7 bases that match TRBD2. Trimming cost V 3 bases and J 0 bases; bases outside gene matches: 7. The germline V gene encodes CDR1 SGHRS and CDR2 YFSETQ. The CDR3 runs 16 residues. CDR3 nucleotides: TGCGCCAGCAGCTGGGGACTACCCCTAAGCACAGATACGCAGTATTTT. It translates to CASSWGLPLSTDTQYF.

The J gene is TRBJ2-1, the V gene TRBV2, with D perhaps TRBD2 (5 bases). Germline CDR1 is SNHLY and CDR2 is FYNNEI. V lost 9 bases, J lost 9 bases, and 15 bases lay in between. CDR3 length: 12 residues. The CDR3 loop is CARGPGGGEQFF. The CDR3 DNA follows: TGTGCCAGGGGTCCGGGCGGAGGTGAGCAGTTCTTC.

This clone was seen just once. This chain joins TRBV18 and TRBJ1-1, with 7 nucleotides matching TRBD1. Germline lookup yields CDR1 KGHSH and CDR2 LQKENI. The trim removed 4 bases at V and 6 bases at J, leaving 2 bases unmatched. The CDR3 is 12 residues long. Here the CDR3 reads CASSRQGAEAFF. Here the CDR3 DNA reads TGTGCCAGCTCACGACAGGGCGCTGAAGCTTTCTTT.

The chain joins TRBV30 to TRBJ1-1, with a weak D call TRBD1 (5 bases). Germline assignment: CDR1 GTSNPN and CDR2 SVGIG (reference sequence). V was clipped by 2 bases and J by 6 bases, with 16 bases between them. The CDR3 loop spans 14 amino acids. CDR3 nucleotides: TGTGCCTGGAGTAGCTACAGGTCAAAGTCTGAAGCTTTCTTT. Protein sequence: CAWSSYRSKSEAFF.

The chain recombines TRBV7-6 with TRBJ2-1; TRBD2 might be the D (5 bases). Germline V gene sequence: CDR1 SGHVS, CDR2 FNYEAQ. Trimming removed 1 base at V and 3 bases at J, with 16 bases between. The CDR3 covers 17 residues. The CDR3 loop reads CASSLDASWSLYNEQFF. In DNA form, the CDR3 reads TGTGCCAGCAGCTTAGATGCTAGCTGGTCCCTCTACAATGAGCAGTTCTTC.

The table lists this clone with a few counts. This chain uses TRBV7-6 with TRBJ1-2; no reliable D call. The CDR3 is 19 amino acids. The germline gives CDR1 SGHVS, CDR2 FNYEAQ. The V end lost 5 bases, the J end lost 0 bases, and 25 bases lay between the germline ends. The CDR3 loop reads CASSRGLRKSSEANYGYTF. For the CDR3, the DNA is TGTGCCAGCAGCCGAGGTCTTCGGAAGTCCTCTGAAGCTAACTATGGCTACACCTTC. Full variable domain (outside the CDR3, taken from reference TRBV7-6 and TRBJ1-2): GAGVSQSPRYKVTKRGQDVALRCDPISGHVSLYWYRQALGQGPEFLTYFNYEAQQDKSGLPNDRFSAERPEGSISTLTIQRTEQRDSAMYRCASSRGLRKSSEANYGYTFGSGTRLTVV.

V gene TRBV6-5 combines with J gene TRBJ2-1, with 10 bases aligning to TRBD2. V trimming: 5 bases; J trimming: 7 bases; junction bases outside the gene matches: 8. The CDR3 extends over 15 amino acids. CDR1 and CDR2 from the germline V gene are MNHEY and SVGAGI. CDR3 residues: CASSPGLAIRNEQFF. DNA for the CDR3: TGTGCCAGCAGTCCGGGACTAGCGATCCGGAATGAGCAGTTCTTC.

This clone was picked up a small number of times. In DNA, the CDR3 is TGTGCCAGCAGTCCCCCGGACAGAGTTAACACTGAAGCTTTCTTT. Translation gives CASSPPDRVNTEAFF. This sequence joins TRBV28 and TRBJ1-1; D is perhaps TRBD1 (6 bases). The CDR3 is made up of 15 amino acids. Trimming took off 5 bases at V and 2 bases at J, with 15 bases between the two ends. Germline V gives CDR1 MDHEN, CDR2 SYDVKM.

J is TRBJ2-7 and V is TRBV12-3 or TRBV12-4, with 8 bases fitting TRBD1. V dropped 5 bases and J dropped 4; count of bases not matched to a gene: 1. This CDR3 contains 12 residues. The CDR3 loop is CASSRDRYEQYF. CDR3 coding DNA: TGTGCCAGCAGTAGGGACAGGTACGAGCAGTACTTC.

The chain employs TRBV19 and TRBJ1-1, with a tentative D call TRBD1 (5 bases). The CDR3 has 14 amino acids. Germline-derived CDR1 and CDR2 are LNHDA and SQIVND (reference sequence). V was shortened by 4 bases and J by 4 bases, with 13 bases between the two germline ends. The CDR3 reads CASSNVGGSTEAFF. CDR3 sequence (DNA): TGTGCCAGTAGTAATGTTGGGGGGAGCACTGAAGCTTTCTTT.

The gene calls are TRBV3-1 (or the pseudogene TRBV3-2) and TRBJ2-7, with 14 bases identical to TRBD2. CDR3 length equals 20 residues. V gave up 4 bases and J gave up 4 bases; unmatched junction bases: 18. Germline CDR1 reads LGHDT; CDR2 reads YNNKEL (reference sequence). CDR3 DNA: TGTGCCAGCAGCCCCGGGACTAGCGGGAGCGGGGTTGAATTCCCATACGAGCAGTACTTC. It is translated as CASSPGTSGSGVEFPYEQYF.

This chain links TRBV27 with TRBJ2-1; 11 bases align to TRBD2. The germline V gene encodes CDR1 MNHEY and CDR2 SMNVEV (reference sequence). V trimming: 0 bases; J trimming: 8 bases; junction bases outside the gene matches: 9. This CDR3 region has 17 residues. CDR3 bases: TGTGCCAGCAGTTTATCCGCACTAGCGGGAGTTCCCCATGAGCAGTTCTTC. Translating it yields CASSLSALAGVPHEQFF.

This clone was detected once. Mismatch with germline at one junction end may stem from a read error. This chain joins TRBV14 and TRBJ2-5; a weak D match, TRBD2 (5 bases). The CDR3 has 12 amino acids. The germline CDR1 and CDR2 sequences are SGHDN and FVKESK. DNA for the CDR3: TGTGCCAGCAGCCAAGAATCCACGGCGAGGGACTTC. Translated, it gives CASSQESTARDF.

The chain is built from TRBV30 and TRBJ1-2; tentatively, D is TRBD1 (6 bases). The CDR3 is 14 amino acids. Germline V gives CDR1 GTSNPN, CDR2 SVGIG (reference sequence). The V end lost 4 bases, the J end lost 0 bases, and 12 bases lay between the germline ends. The CDR3: CAWTPQGPNYGYTF. In nucleotides, the CDR3 is TGTGCCTGGACCCCGCAGGGGCCTAACTATGGCTACACCTTC.

The chain couples TRBV14 to TRBJ2-1; 8 bases align to TRBD1. CDR1 SGHDN and CDR2 FVKESK come from the germline V gene. Unmatched junction bases numbered 17, after V lost 6 bases and J lost 4 bases. The CDR3 totals 18 residues. For the CDR3, the DNA is TGTGCCAGCAGTTTTATGCGGACAGGGATCCCGACTTACAATGAGCAGTTCTTC. Its translation: CASSFMRTGIPTYNEQFF.

V usage is TRBV28 and J usage is TRBJ1-2, with D maybe TRBD1 (5 bases). Trimming cost V 1 base and J 8 bases, with 11 bases left between them. Germline CDR1 and CDR2: MDHEN and SYDVKM. The CDR3 spans 13 residues. The CDR3 nucleotides are TGTGCCAGCAGTTTATCCTTGCAGGGCGGCTACACCTTC. It specifies CASSLSLQGGYTF.

The V call is TRBV10-3, the J call TRBJ2-7; 7 nucleotides line up with TRBD1. Unmatched junction bases numbered 10, after V lost 10 bases and J lost 4 bases. There are 13 residues in the CDR3. Germline-derived CDR1 and CDR2 are ENHRY and SYGVKD. CDR3 DNA: TGTGCCACACTTTCCGGGACAGAATACGAGCAGTACTTC. It codes for CATLSGTEYEQYF.

Turning to this clone: The identical CDR3 is also encoded by other nucleotide sequences in the sample. This chain links TRBV6-5 with TRBJ1-6; D not certain. Per germline, CDR1 MNHEY and CDR2 SVGAGI. With 0 bases removed from V and 0 bases from J, the gap between germline ends came to 6 bases. The CDR3 extends over 16 amino acids. The CDR3 sequence: CASSYSASSYNSPLHF. In nucleotides, the CDR3 is TGTGCCAGCAGTTACTCGGCCAGCTCCTATAATTCACCCCTCCACTTT.

The chain links TRBV7-6 to TRBJ2-2; TRBD2 agrees at 9 bases. The CDR3 is made up of 17 amino acids. The J segment lost 4 bases and the V segment lost 5 bases, leaving 11 bases of the junction unmatched. Germline CDR1 reads SGHVS; CDR2 reads FNYEAQ. The CDR3 nucleotides read TGTGCCAGCAGCCCCCGCAATAGCGGGAGTGGCACCGGGGAGCTGTTTTTT. This translates into CASSPRNSGSGTGELFF.

Turning to this clone: This CDR3 is also generated by other DNA sequences in the sample. This chain uses TRBV18 with TRBJ1-5; 12 bases fit TRBD1. V shed 4 bases, J shed 1 base, and the junction held 2 bases outside the gene matches. This CDR3 has 16 residues. CDR1 is KGHSH, CDR2 LQKENI, per germline. In DNA form, the CDR3 reads TGTGCCAGCTCACTGGGGACAGGGGGCAGCAATCAGCCCCAGCATTTT. Translation gives CASSLGTGGSNQPQHF.

The chain carries TRBV29-1 and TRBJ2-5, with D hard to call. This CDR3 comprises 13 residues. The V end lost 7 bases, the J end lost 5 bases, and 17 bases lay between the germline ends. Per the germline V gene, CDR1 is SQVTM and CDR2 is ANQGSEA. The CDR3 reads CSAKDTSRETQYF. The CDR3 nucleotides read TGCAGCGCCAAAGACACGTCTCGGGAGACCCAGTACTTC.

The rearrangement uses TRBV18 and TRBJ2-5, with 13 bases fitting TRBD2. The V and J ends lost 3 bases and 14 bases, in that order; junction bases with no gene match: 9. The CDR3 has 14 amino acids. Germline V gives CDR1 KGHSH, CDR2 LQKENI. CDR3 nucleotides: TGTGCCAGCTCACCGACTAGCGGGAGGCCCTTTGTATACTTC. Protein sequence: CASSPTSGRPFVYF.

The chain links TRBV16 to TRBJ1-2; 7 bases agree with TRBD1. The V gene end was trimmed by 1 base and the J gene end by 5 bases; junction bases not matched to a gene: 7. The CDR3 runs to 15 residues. The germline V gene encodes CDR1 KGHSY and CDR2 FQNENV. CDR3 loop: CASSQFGDSKYGYTF. The DNA of the CDR3 is TGTGCCAGCAGCCAATTCGGGGACAGCAAATATGGCTACACCTTC. Full variable domain (rest looked up from reference TRBV16 and TRBJ1-2): GEEVAQTPKHLVRGEGQKAKLYCAPIKGHSYVFWYQQVLKNEFKFLISFQNENVFDETGMPKERFSAKCLPNSPCSLEIQATKLEDSAVYFCASSQFGDSKYGYTFGSGTRLTVV.

The chain links TRBV24-1 to TRBJ2-3, with 10 bases aligning to TRBD1. With 0 bases clipped from V and 3 bases from J, the junction kept 2 bases outside the gene matches. Germline CDR1 reads KGHDR; CDR2 reads SFDVKD. This CDR3 comprises 16 residues. CDR3 sequence reads: CATSDLPGQGTDTQYF. The CDR3 region has the DNA TGTGCCACCAGTGATTTGCCGGGACAGGGGACAGATACGCAGTATTTT.